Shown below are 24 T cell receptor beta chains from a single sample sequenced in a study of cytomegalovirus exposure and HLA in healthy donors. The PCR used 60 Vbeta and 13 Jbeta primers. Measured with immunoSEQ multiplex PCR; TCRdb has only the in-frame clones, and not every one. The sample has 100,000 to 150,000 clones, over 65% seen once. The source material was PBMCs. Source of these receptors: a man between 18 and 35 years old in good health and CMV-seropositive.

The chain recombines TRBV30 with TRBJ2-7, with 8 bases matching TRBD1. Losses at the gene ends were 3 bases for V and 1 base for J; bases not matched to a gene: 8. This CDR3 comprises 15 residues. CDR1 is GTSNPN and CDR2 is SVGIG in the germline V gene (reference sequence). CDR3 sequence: CAWRHTGQASYEQYF. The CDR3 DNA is TGTGCCTGGAGACACACGGGACAGGCTTCCTACGAGCAGTACTTC.

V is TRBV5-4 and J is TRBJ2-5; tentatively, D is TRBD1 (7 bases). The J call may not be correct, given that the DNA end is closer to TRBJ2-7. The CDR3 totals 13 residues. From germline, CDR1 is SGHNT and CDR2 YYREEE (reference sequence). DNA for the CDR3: TGTGCCAGCAGTGGAGGGGGCAGCTACGAGCAGTACTTC. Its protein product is CASSGGGSYEQYF.

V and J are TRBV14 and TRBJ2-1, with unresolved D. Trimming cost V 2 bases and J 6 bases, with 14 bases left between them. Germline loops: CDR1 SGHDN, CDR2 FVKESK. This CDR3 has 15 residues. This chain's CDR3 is CASSQIRTHPNEQFF. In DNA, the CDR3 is TGTGCCAGCAGCCAAATCCGCACTCATCCCAATGAGCAGTTCTTC.

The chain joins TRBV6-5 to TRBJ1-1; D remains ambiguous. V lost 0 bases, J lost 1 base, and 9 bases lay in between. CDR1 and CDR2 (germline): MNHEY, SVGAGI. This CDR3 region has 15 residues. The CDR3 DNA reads TGTGCCAGCAGTTACTCGAGGCTCCAGAACACTGAAGCTTTCTTT. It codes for CASSYSRLQNTEAFF.

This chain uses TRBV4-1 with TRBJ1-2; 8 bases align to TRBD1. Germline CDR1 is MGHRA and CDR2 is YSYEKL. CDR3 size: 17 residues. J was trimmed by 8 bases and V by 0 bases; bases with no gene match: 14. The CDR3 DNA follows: TGCGCCAGCAGCCAAGAGGGTTTTGTCAGGGGGCTAGCGGGCTACACCTTC. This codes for CASSQEGFVRGLAGYTF.

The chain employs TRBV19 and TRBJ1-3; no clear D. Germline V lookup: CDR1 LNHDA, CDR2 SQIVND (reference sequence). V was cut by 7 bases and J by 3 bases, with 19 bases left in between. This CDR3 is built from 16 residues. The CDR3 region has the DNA TGTGCCAGTACCCAACACCCCGAATCAGTTGGAAACACCATATATTTT. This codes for CASTQHPESVGNTIYF.

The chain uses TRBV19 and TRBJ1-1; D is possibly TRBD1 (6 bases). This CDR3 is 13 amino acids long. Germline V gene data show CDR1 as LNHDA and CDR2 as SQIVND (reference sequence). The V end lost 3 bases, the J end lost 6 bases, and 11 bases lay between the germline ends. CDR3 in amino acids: CASSIAGAAEAFF. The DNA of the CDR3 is TGTGCCAGTAGTATTGCAGGGGCTGCTGAAGCTTTCTTT.

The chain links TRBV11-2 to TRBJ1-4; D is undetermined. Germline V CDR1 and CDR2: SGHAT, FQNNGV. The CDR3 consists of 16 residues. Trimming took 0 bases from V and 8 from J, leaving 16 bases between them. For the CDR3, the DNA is TGTGCCAGCAGCTTAGATGTTGGGGTTGGAGGGGAAAAACTGTTTTTT. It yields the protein CASSLDVGVGGEKLFF.

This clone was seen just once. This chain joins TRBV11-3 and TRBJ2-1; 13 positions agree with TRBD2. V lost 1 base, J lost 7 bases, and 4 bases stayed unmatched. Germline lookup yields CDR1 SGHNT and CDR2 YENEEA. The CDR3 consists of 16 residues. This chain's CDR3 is CASSLGGLAGKNEQFF. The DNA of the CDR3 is TGTGCCAGCAGCTTAGGGGGACTAGCGGGGAAGAATGAGCAGTTCTTC.

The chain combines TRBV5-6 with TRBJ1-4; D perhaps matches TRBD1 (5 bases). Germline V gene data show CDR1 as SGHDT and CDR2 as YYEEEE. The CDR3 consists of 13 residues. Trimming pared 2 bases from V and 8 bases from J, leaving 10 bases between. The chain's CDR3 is CASSFSWGEKLFF. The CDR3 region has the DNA TGTGCCAGCAGCTTTTCATGGGGCGAAAAACTGTTTTTT.

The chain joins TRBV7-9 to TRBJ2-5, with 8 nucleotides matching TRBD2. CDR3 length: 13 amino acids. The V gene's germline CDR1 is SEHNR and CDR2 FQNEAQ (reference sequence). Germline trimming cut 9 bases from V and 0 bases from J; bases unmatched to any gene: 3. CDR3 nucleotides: TGTGCCAGTACTAGCGGAAACCAAGAGACCCAGTACTTC. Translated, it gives CASTSGNQETQYF.

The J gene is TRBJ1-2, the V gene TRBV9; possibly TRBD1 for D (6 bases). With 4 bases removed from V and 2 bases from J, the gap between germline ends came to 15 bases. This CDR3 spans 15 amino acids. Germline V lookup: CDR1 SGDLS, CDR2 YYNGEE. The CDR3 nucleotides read TGTGCCAGCAGCCCGAATAGGGGGATGAACTATGGCTACACCTTC. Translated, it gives CASSPNRGMNYGYTF.

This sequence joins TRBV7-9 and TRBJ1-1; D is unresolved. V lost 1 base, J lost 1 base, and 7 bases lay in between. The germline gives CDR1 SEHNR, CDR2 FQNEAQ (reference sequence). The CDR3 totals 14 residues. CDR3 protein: CASSLDPRNTEAFF. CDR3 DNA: TGTGCCAGCAGCTTAGATCCCAGGAACACTGAAGCTTTCTTT.

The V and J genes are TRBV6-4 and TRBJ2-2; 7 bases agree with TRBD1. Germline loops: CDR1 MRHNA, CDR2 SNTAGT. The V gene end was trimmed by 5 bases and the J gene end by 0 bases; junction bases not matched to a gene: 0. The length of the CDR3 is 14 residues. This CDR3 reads CASSQGANTGELFF. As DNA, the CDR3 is TGTGCCAGCAGTCAGGGGGCGAACACCGGGGAGCTGTTTTTT.

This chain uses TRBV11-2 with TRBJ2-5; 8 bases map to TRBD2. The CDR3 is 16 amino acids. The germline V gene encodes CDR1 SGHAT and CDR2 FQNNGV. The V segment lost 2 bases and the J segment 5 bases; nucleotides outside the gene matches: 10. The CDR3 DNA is TGTGCCAGCAGCTTAAATGATGGCGGGGGGCGCGAGACCCAGTACTTC. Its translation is CASSLNDGGGRETQYF.

The CDR3 DNA reads as TGTGCCAGCGGGGTACAGCCTGACAGCTCCTACGAGCAGTACTTC. Amino acid sequence: CASGVQPDSSYEQYF. This chain connects TRBV6-1 to TRBJ2-7; weak D call: TRBD1 (5 bases). Trimming left V 8 bases short and J 0 bases short, with 17 bases between. The germline CDR1 and CDR2 sequences are MNHNS and SASEGT. The CDR3 contains 15 residues.

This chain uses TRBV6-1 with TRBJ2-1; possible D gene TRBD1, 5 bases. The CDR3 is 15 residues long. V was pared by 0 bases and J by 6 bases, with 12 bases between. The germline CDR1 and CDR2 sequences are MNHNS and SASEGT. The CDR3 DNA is TGTGCCAGCAGTGAAGCTCAGGGTCCGGGCAATGAGCAGTTCTTC. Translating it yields CASSEAQGPGNEQFF.

The DNA of the CDR3 is TGTGCCAGCAGCCTCCAGTCTTTATCCACAGATACGCAGTATTTT. The encoded protein is CASSLQSLSTDTQYF. The J gene is TRBJ2-3, the V gene TRBV7-9; no clear D. CDR1 and CDR2 from the germline V gene are SEHNR and FQNEAQ (reference sequence). The CDR3 is 15 amino acids. Trimming left V 5 bases short and J 2 bases short, with 14 bases between.

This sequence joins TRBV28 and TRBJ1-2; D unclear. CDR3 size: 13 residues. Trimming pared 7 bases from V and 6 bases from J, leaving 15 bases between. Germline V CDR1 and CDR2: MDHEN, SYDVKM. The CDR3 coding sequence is TGTGCCAGCACTTTCCCGGGTCCCAATGGCTACACCTTC. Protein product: CASTFPGPNGYTF.

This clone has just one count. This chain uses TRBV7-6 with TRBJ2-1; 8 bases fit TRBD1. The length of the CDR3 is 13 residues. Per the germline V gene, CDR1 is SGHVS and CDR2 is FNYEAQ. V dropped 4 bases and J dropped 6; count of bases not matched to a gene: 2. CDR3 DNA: TGTGCCAGCAGCTGGGGGACAGGCAATGAGCAGTTCTTC. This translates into CASSWGTGNEQFF.

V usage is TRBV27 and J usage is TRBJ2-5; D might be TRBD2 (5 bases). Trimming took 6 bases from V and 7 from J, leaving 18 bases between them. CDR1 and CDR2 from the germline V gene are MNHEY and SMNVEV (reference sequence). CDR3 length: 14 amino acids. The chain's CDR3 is CASSLLAGSGTQYF. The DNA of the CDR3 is TGTGCCAGCAGCCTCCTCGCGGGCTCGGGGACCCAGTACTTC.

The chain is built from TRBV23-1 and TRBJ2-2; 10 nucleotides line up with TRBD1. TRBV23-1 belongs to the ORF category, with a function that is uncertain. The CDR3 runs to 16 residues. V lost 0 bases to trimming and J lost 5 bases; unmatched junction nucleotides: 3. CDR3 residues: CASSQSGTGVTGELFF. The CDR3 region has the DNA TGCGCCAGCAGTCAATCGGGGACAGGGGTGACCGGGGAGCTGTTTTTT.

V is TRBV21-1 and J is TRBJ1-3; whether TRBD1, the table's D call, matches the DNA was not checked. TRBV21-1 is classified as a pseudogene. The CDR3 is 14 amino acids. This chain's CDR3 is CASSNRGRRNTIYF. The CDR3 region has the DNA TGTGCCAGCAGCAACAGGGGGCGCAGAAACACCATATATTTT.

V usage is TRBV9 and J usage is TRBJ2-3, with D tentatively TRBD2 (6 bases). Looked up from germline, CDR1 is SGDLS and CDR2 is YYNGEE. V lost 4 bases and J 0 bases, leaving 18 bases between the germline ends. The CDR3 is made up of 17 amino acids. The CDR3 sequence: CASSTRDFAPSTDTQYF. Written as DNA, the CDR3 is TGTGCCAGCAGCACCCGGGACTTCGCCCCTAGCACAGATACGCAGTATTTT.